The 29 T cell receptor beta chains in this list originate from one sample, sequenced in a study of response to subunit inactivated influenza vaccine. TCRdb ran MiXCR on the RT-PCR reads and lists one entry per CDR3 protein. In the table there are fewer than 650,000 distinct CDR3 sequences, around 13% of which are singletons. Sequenced here: PBMCs from blood, sampled roughly 48 days after vaccination. Every receptor here comes from a man in his fifties who received an inactivated influenza vaccine.

J is TRBJ2-7 and V is TRBV18; TRBD2 aligns across 11 bases. Germline loops: CDR1 KGHSH, CDR2 LQKENI. The junction had 7 bases not matched to a gene; V was cut back by 4 bases and J by 5 bases. This CDR3 comprises 15 residues. In nucleotides, the CDR3 is TGTGCCAGCTCACGGCGACTAGCGGGACCCAACGAGCAGTACTTC. Translation: CASSRRLAGPNEQYF.

This clonotype was counted ten times or more. This sequence joins TRBV4-3 and TRBJ2-1; 8 bases line up with TRBD2. Germline V gene data show CDR1 as LGHNA and CDR2 as YSLEER. V shed 4 bases and J 8 bases; nucleotides not matched to a gene: 13. CDR3 length: 16 amino acids. The DNA of the CDR3 is TGCGCCAGCAGCCTCAATTCCCGGGGGGGAGTCGATGAGCAGTTCTTC. It codes for CASSLNSRGGVDEQFF.

The chain joins TRBV7-2 to TRBJ2-2; D is uncertain. Germline V gene sequence: CDR1 SGHTA, CDR2 FQGNSA. This CDR3 comprises 16 residues. V lost 5 bases and J 0 bases, leaving 13 bases between the germline ends. The CDR3 sequence: CASSPHGVSNTGELFF. The CDR3 DNA follows: TGTGCCAGCAGCCCCCACGGTGTATCGAACACCGGGGAGCTGTTTTTT.

This clonotype was observed many times. The chain couples TRBV7-2 to TRBJ1-6; D perhaps matches TRBD1 (5 bases). The CDR3 totals 14 residues. V gave up 5 bases and J gave up 7 bases, with 12 bases separating them. Germline lookup yields CDR1 SGHTA and CDR2 FQGNSA. The CDR3 loop is CASSLGVVNSPLHF. The CDR3 bases are TGTGCCAGCAGCCTAGGGGTTGTAAATTCACCCCTCCACTTT.

This clonotype was picked up one time. This clone may be a read error of a much larger clone one base away. The CDR3 carries no conserved terminal phenylalanine or tryptophan, so it likely arises from a read error. The genes are TRBV12-3 or TRBV12-4 and TRBJ2-1; D is unclear. V lost 4 bases, J lost 5 bases, and 6 bases lay in between. The length of the CDR3 is 12 residues. CDR3 residues: CASSSNNNEQFL. Here the CDR3 DNA reads TGTGCCAGCAGTTCTAATAACAATGAGCAGTTCCTC.

V is TRBV7-2 and J is TRBJ1-2; tentatively, D is TRBD1 (6 bases). The V end lost 5 bases, the J end lost 5 bases, and 27 bases lay between the germline ends. Germline lookup yields CDR1 SGHTA and CDR2 FQGNSA. There are 18 residues in the CDR3. The chain's CDR3 is CASSPAPYRAAGKYGYTF. CDR3 nucleotides: TGTGCCAGCAGCCCCGCCCCCTACAGGGCGGCCGGGAAGTATGGCTACACCTTC.

This clonotype was observed a few times. This chain joins TRBV20-1 and TRBJ1-1; TRBD1 is a possible D gene (5 bases). Trimming shortened V by 6 bases and J by 8 bases, and 16 bases separated the two germline ends. Per the germline V gene, CDR1 is DFQATT and CDR2 is SNEGSKA (reference sequence). The CDR3 has 12 residues. CDR3 coding DNA: TGCAGTGCAATACGGGACGGTGGAGAAGCTTTCTTT. Its translation: CSAIRDGGEAFF.

The chain couples TRBV28 to TRBJ2-6; 7 positions agree with TRBD1. Germline V CDR1 and CDR2: MDHEN, SYDVKM. The CDR3 runs to 18 residues. V lost 4 bases to trimming and J lost 0 bases; unmatched junction nucleotides: 9. The CDR3 sequence: CASSSPGQPYSGANVLTF. For the CDR3, the DNA is TGTGCCAGCAGTTCCCCGGGACAGCCATACTCTGGGGCCAACGTCCTGACTTTC.

The chain links TRBV20-1 to TRBJ1-1; D perhaps matches TRBD1 (5 bases). The V and J ends lost 1 base and 1 base respectively, with 10 bases between them. Germline V gene data show CDR1 as DFQATT and CDR2 as SNEGSKA (reference sequence). The CDR3 consists of 14 residues. In DNA, the CDR3 is TGCAGTGCTAGAGGGGGCGGGAGGAACACTGAAGCTTTCTTT. Its protein product is CSARGGGRNTEAFF.

The chain carries TRBV7-6 and TRBJ2-7; no clear D gene. The V gene lost 6 bases and the J gene lost 3 bases, with 12 bases spanning the gap. This CDR3 has 13 amino acids. Germline V CDR1 and CDR2: SGHVS, FNYEAQ. The CDR3 is CASSSGRNYEQYF. The CDR3 nucleotides are TGTGCCAGCAGTTCAGGCAGGAACTACGAGCAGTACTTC.

J is TRBJ2-1 and V is TRBV6-2 or TRBV6-3; D remains ambiguous. Trimming removed 0 bases from V and 3 bases from J, with 12 bases in between. The germline V gene has CDR1 MNHEY and CDR2 SVGEGT. This CDR3 spans 16 amino acids. The CDR3 region has the DNA TGTGCCAGCAGTTACTCTGCAGTATTCGGCTACAATGAGCAGTTCTTC. Protein product: CASSYSAVFGYNEQFF.

This clonotype was picked up a small number of times. The rearrangement uses TRBV11-2 and TRBJ2-2; D is unclear. Trimming stripped 2 bases from V and 6 bases from J, with 7 bases between. Per germline, CDR1 SGHAT and CDR2 FQNNGV. There are 13 residues in the CDR3. The CDR3 DNA reads TGTGCCAGCAGCTTACGGGTGCCCGGGGAGCTGTTTTTT. Its protein is CASSLRVPGELFF.

This chain uses TRBV11-2 with TRBJ2-3, with 16 bases lining up with TRBD2. The CDR3 is made up of 18 amino acids. V lost 5 bases, J lost 1 base, and 6 bases stayed unmatched. Germline V gives CDR1 SGHAT, CDR2 FQNNGV. This chain's CDR3 is CASSRGLAGGVGTDTQYF. CDR3 coding DNA: TGTGCCAGCAGCCGGGGACTAGCGGGGGGGGTTGGCACAGATACGCAGTATTTT.

The chain couples TRBV20-1 to TRBJ2-2; D gene unclear. The V gene's germline CDR1 is DFQATT and CDR2 SNEGSKA (reference sequence). The CDR3 has 13 residues. V dropped 0 bases and J dropped 6 bases, with 8 bases sitting between them. CDR3 protein: CSAREGGAGELFF. The CDR3 DNA reads as TGCAGTGCTAGAGAGGGCGGAGCCGGGGAGCTGTTTTTT.

In this sample, this clonotype turned up a few times. The gene calls are TRBV5-8 and TRBJ2-1; 8 bases are a match to TRBD2. The germline V gene has CDR1 SGHTS and CDR2 YDEGEE. CDR3 length: 17 residues. V shed 4 bases, J shed 4 bases, and the junction held 13 bases outside the gene matches. The chain's CDR3 is CASSRRIAGTRYNEQFF. The CDR3, as DNA: TGTGCCAGCAGCCGCAGAATAGCGGGAACGCGGTACAATGAGCAGTTCTTC.

CDR3 in DNA: TGTGCCAGCAAAAGCACCGGGGAGCTGTTTTTT. Its translation: CASKSTGELFF. The V and J genes are TRBV6-2 or TRBV6-3 and TRBJ2-2; D call uncertain. This CDR3 contains 11 residues. With 7 bases removed from V and 4 bases from J, the gap between germline ends came to 4 bases. CDR1 and CDR2 from the germline V gene are MNHEY and SVGEGT.

CDR3 sequence: CASSFRLGEKLFF. The CDR3 DNA follows: TGTGCCAGCAGTTTTCGTTTGGGTGAAAAACTGTTTTTT. The chain has TRBV12-3 or TRBV12-4 and TRBJ1-4; the D is unclear. The germline V and J ends were trimmed by 3 bases and 7 bases, with 9 bases remaining between them. The CDR3 is 13 residues long.

The V call is TRBV4-2, the J call TRBJ2-7; D might be TRBD1 (6 bases). The ends were cut back, 0 bases at V and 5 bases at J, with 11 bases in the middle. CDR1 is LGHNA, CDR2 YNFKEQ, per germline. The CDR3 has 14 amino acids. CDR3 residues: CASSQEVQGNEQYF. The CDR3, as DNA: TGTGCCAGCAGCCAAGAAGTACAGGGAAACGAGCAGTACTTC.

This clonotype showed up just once. CDR3 sequence (DNA): TGCAGCGCCAAACACCGGGACAGGACCTACGAGCAGTACTTC. Translating it yields CSAKHRDRTYEQYF. The chain recombines TRBV29-1 with TRBJ2-7, with TRBD1 identical over 8 bases. V lost 7 bases, J lost 2 bases, and 10 bases stayed unmatched. This CDR3 region has 14 residues. Germline values: CDR1 SQVTM, CDR2 ANQGSEA.

This clonotype was observed many times. This chain links TRBV4-3 with TRBJ2-3; 10 bases line up with TRBD2. This CDR3 spans 14 amino acids. Trimming at V came to 4 bases and at J to 4 bases, leaving 2 bases not matched to a gene. Looked up from germline, CDR1 is LGHNA and CDR2 is YSLEER. CDR3 protein: CASSRSGRPDTQYF. Here the CDR3 DNA reads TGCGCCAGCAGCCGTAGCGGGAGGCCAGATACGCAGTATTTT.

The chain carries TRBV7-9 and TRBJ2-7; weak D call: TRBD2 (5 bases). V was pared by 5 bases and J by 0 bases, with 8 bases between. The CDR3 covers 13 residues. Germline V lookup: CDR1 SEHNR, CDR2 FQNEAQ (reference sequence). Here the CDR3 reads CASSPGVSYEQYF. CDR3 coding DNA: TGTGCCAGCAGCCCCGGGGTCTCCTACGAGCAGTACTTC. Full variable domain (rest looked up from reference TRBV7-9 and TRBJ2-7): DTGVSQNPRHKITKRGQNVTFRCDPISEHNRLYWYRQTLGQGPEFLTYFQNEAQLEKSRLLSDRFSAERPKGSFSTLEIQRTEQGDSAMYLCASSPGVSYEQYFGPGTRLTVT.

This clonotype has only a few counts. The chain uses TRBV3-1 and TRBJ2-3; D is undetermined. Trimming took 1 base from V and 2 from J, leaving 19 bases between them. CDR1 LGHDT and CDR2 YNNKEL come from the germline V gene (reference sequence). This CDR3 region has 18 residues. CDR3 coding DNA: TGTGCCAGCAGCCAAGTGGAATTCCTCAAGGGTCCCACAGATACGCAGTATTTT. Translation gives CASSQVEFLKGPTDTQYF.

This clonotype turned up a few times. The chain couples TRBV10-3 to TRBJ2-7; tentatively, D is TRBD1 (5 bases). The V and J ends lost 7 bases and 3 bases respectively, with 16 bases between them. The CDR3 length is 14 residues. Germline-derived CDR1 and CDR2 are ENHRY and SYGVKD. As DNA, the CDR3 is TGTGCCATCACCCGGCAGGGAACCTTCTACGAGCAGTACTTC. Translation: CAITRQGTFYEQYF.

This chain uses TRBV18 with TRBJ2-1, with 7 bases aligning to TRBD1. CDR3 length: 17 residues. Trimming at V came to 2 bases and at J to 3 bases, leaving 10 bases not matched to a gene. Germline loops: CDR1 KGHSH, CDR2 LQKENI. The CDR3 region is CASSPENRGVVYNEQFF. CDR3 nucleotide sequence: TGTGCCAGCTCACCAGAAAACAGGGGAGTCGTCTACAATGAGCAGTTCTTC.

A few counts support this clonotype. The chain has TRBV5-1 and TRBJ1-2; 8 bases map to TRBD1. This CDR3 is 12 amino acids long. V lost 1 base and J lost 8; bases outside the gene matches: 1. CDR1 is SGHRS, CDR2 YFSETQ, per germline. The CDR3 DNA reads TGCGCCAGCAGCTTGTCAGGGGGCGGCTACACCTTC. Translated, it gives CASSLSGGGYTF.

This clonotype was counted ten times or more. The rearrangement uses TRBV6-1 and TRBJ1-5; unclear D gene. Per germline, CDR1 MNHNS and CDR2 SASEGT. V was trimmed by 6 bases and J by 9 bases, leaving 12 bases between them. The CDR3 is 12 amino acids. The CDR3 loop reads CASRDGTSPQHF. In nucleotides, the CDR3 is TGTGCCAGCAGGGACGGAACGTCGCCCCAGCATTTT.

Here the CDR3 DNA reads TGCGCCAGCAGCCCTCGCCCCCAGGGTCAACATTCACCCCTCCACTTT. Translated, it gives CASSPRPQGQHSPLHF. V usage is TRBV4-1 and J usage is TRBJ1-6; D may be TRBD1 (5 bases). The CDR3 is 16 residues long. V was cut by 4 bases and J by 8 bases, with 18 bases left in between. The germline CDR1 and CDR2 sequences are MGHRA and YSYEKL.

This chain joins TRBV4-2 and TRBJ2-1; 7 bases are a match to TRBD1. Germline CDR1 LGHNA, CDR2 YNFKEQ. The V segment lost 4 bases and the J segment 9 bases; nucleotides outside the gene matches: 9. The CDR3 sequence is 14 residues long. The CDR3 DNA reads as TGTGCCAGCAGCCCACCGAGGGGGCAGGCTGAGCAGTTCTTC. It encodes CASSPPRGQAEQFF.

This clonotype was observed many times. The chain links TRBV10-3 to TRBJ2-3, with no clear D. The CDR3 is 17 amino acids. Trimming took 3 bases from V and 1 from J, leaving 17 bases between them. Germline V gene data show CDR1 as ENHRY and CDR2 as SYGVKD. CDR3 DNA: TGTGCCATCAGTGACCGGACCCAACTAAAGGGCACAGATACGCAGTATTTT. Amino acids: CAISDRTQLKGTDTQYF.